This T cell receptor beta chain comes out of a study of HIV-infected children after antiretroviral therapy interruption. Study-wide context: Median age was approximately 9.4 years (interruption) and approximately 8 years (continuous). EBV and CMV exposure was recorded in most children. Interruption-arm samples span weeks 0, 12, interruption end (24 or 48), and about 3 years post-study.

About this clonotype itself: Its antigen is not known.

RNA-based 3' RACE libraries used unique molecular identifiers. Each CDR3 protein is one row after TCRdb ran MiXCR on the 3' RACE reads. The table lists fewer than 100,000 distinct CDR3 sequences, approximately 6.9% of them singletons. Treatment of the sample: PENTA 11 planned treatment interruption arm or continuous ART arm. V shed 5 bases and J shed 2 bases, with 5 bases lying between them. The germline V gene has CDR1 SGHTA and CDR2 FQGTGA. CDR3 length: 12 amino acids. Study findings and constraints: The Gini coefficient of naive CD4+ repertoires rose, returning to baseline by 3 years.

The J gene is TRBJ2-3, the V gene TRBV7-3; D is uncertain. The sequence was obtained from a pool of human donors with HIV. Sequences were derived from CD45RA+ CD4+ T cells from PBMCs, pooled from several time points, sampled from a donor given antiretroviral therapy, either interrupted or continuous. Subset here: naive CD4+ CD45RA+ CD45RO- T cells. The CDR3 loop reads CASSPFTDTQYF. In DNA form, the CDR3 reads TGTGCCAGCAGCCCCTTCACAGATACGCAGTATTTT.